The source of this TCR beta chain is a study of blood T cell repertoires in COVID-19 (TCRdb year 2020). Describing the broader study: The collaborator samples originated in the United States, Italy and Spain and spanned the acute and convalescent phases of COVID-19. The material from the prospective study consisted of cDNA or gDNA derived from T cells, B-cell-depleted T cells, or PBMCs. The dataset comprised deeply sampled blood TCRbeta repertoires from subjects exposed to, actively infected with, or recovered from COVID-19. The repertoires were released in a freely available public database meant as a resource for research on the immune response to SARS-CoV-2. The samples were drawn from two sources: the first 160 participants of the ongoing ImmuneRACE study, and about 1,300 subjects contributed by 6 global collaborators. The sample metadata nearly always contained a de-identified subject ID, COVID-19 status, age in years and sex. Where available, HLA class I and class II types were taken from metadata supplied by the sample provider and were not determined by assay-based typing.

At one collaborating source in Seattle, patients were enrolled during active infection and were followed longitudinally through the course of disease. Collaborating institutions collected whole blood in K2EDTA tubes following their own protocols. Collaborator samples were shipped for TCRbeta analysis as frozen whole blood, isolated PBMCs, or DNA extracted from either sample type. The full study reports these points: How much clinical and demographic metadata was included differed by source and by participant, and the metadata was provided uncurated.

The immunoSEQ Assay, a bias-controlled multiplex PCR, was used to amplify TCRbeta CDR3 regions from genomic DNA. In the original analysis: Nucleated cell counts per sample were estimated from amplification of reference gene primers within the assay. To quantify the absolute abundance of each unique TCRbeta CDR3 rearrangement, sequence reads were collapsed and filtered. For each sample, productive Simpson clonality was calculated as the square root of Simpson's diversity index across productive rearrangements. As stored in TCRdb, this immuneACCESS dataset retains in-frame rearrangements with V and J assigned. A fraction of the clones does not appear; measured against another copy, unresolved V genes explain less than half of the discrepancy, and the remainder lacks a known reason. V, J and clone size are taken as reported in that table, and D and trimming were inferred from the DNA itself. The sample includes fewer than 300,000 clones, with roughly 80% observed a single time. The ten largest clones represent more than 1.4% of the sample.

On this clone itself: The target of this receptor is not known. No base quality values were provided; no much bigger clone lies one nucleotide off.

The TCR originated in a human donor with COVID-19, enrolled during active disease. The donor label of this sample is uncertain. What was sequenced was peripheral blood.

The CDR3 in this case is CSVEPASGVVPETQYF. The DNA is TGCAGCGTTGAACCCGCTAGCGGGGTCGTACCGGAGACCCAGTACTTC. The rearranged chain carries TRBV29-1 and TRBJ2-5, with TRBD2 matching 9 junction bases. From V the trimming removes 2 bases and from J it removes 5 bases, while the gene matches leave 12 bases of the junction unaccounted for. The germline V gene supplies CDR1 SQVTM and CDR2 ANQGSEA. The CDR3, from cysteine to phenylalanine, totals 16 residues. The entry retains the CDR3 DNA only, 48 bases that are in frame from base 1.